This T cell receptor beta chain stems from a study of blood T cell repertoires in COVID-19. CDR1 and CDR2 (germline): MNHNY, SVGAGI (reference sequence). CDR3 size: 20 residues. The ends lost 5 bases at V and 0 bases at J; junction bases unmatched: 19. Data came from immunoSEQ multiplex PCR; TCRdb stores just in-frame clones and leaves some out. In the table there are about 140,000 clones, 85% to 90% of which are singletons. This chain uses TRBV6-6 with TRBJ1-3; TRBD1 aligns across 7 bases. The TCR originated in a woman aged 80 or older with acute or convalescent COVID-19. Sequenced sample: peripheral blood. The CDR3 DNA is TGTGCCAGCAGTCCTAACCGGGACAGCCAATACCGCTACTCTGGAAACACCATATATTTT. This encodes CASSPNRDSQYRYSGNTIYF.